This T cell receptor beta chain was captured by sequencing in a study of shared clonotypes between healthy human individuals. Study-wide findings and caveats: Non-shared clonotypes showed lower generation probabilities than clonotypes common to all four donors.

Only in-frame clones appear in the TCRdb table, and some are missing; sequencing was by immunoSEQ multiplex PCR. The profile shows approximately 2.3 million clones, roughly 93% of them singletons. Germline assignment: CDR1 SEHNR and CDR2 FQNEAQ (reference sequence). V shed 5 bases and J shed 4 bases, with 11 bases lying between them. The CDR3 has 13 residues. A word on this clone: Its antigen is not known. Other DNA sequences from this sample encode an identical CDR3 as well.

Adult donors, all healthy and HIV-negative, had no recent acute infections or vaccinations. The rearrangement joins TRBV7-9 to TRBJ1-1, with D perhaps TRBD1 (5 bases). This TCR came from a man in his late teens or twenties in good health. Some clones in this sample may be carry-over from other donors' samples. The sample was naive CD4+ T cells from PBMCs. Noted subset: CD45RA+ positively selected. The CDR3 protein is CASSLLGVTEAFF. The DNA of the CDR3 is TGTGCCAGCAGCCTGTTAGGGGTCACTGAAGCTTTCTTT.